This TCR beta chain was sequenced for a study of T cells in Graves' hyperthyroidism and ophthalmopathy. Study conclusions and caveats: Ophthalmopathy prediction by the model preceded onset by a median about 6.8 months. The authors' 13 V-J model separated ophthalmopathy from stable hyperthyroidism. Clonotypes that were expanded in thyroid above 0.001 mostly appeared in blood too.

J was trimmed by 1 base and V by 7 bases; bases with no gene match: 6. The CDR3 contains 13 residues. The V gene's germline CDR1 is DFQATT and CDR2 SNEGSKA (reference sequence). Any patient presenting with uncontrolled infection, other autoimmune disease, pregnancy or lactation was left out. This clonotype has ten or more counts. The antigen is not known. The investigators amplified TCR beta CDR3 regions from RNA transcripts. First-round RT-PCR targeting the TCR CDR3 was performed with the HTBI primer set. TCRdb analysed the multiplex PCR reads with MiXCR anew, one entry per CDR3 protein. This repertoire shows about 610,000 distinct CDR3 sequences, about 16% found once; its top ten account for approximately 3.5%.

The receptor comes from a woman in her thirties or forties with Graves' ophthalmopathy. V gene TRBV20-1 combines with J gene TRBJ2-7; 8 nucleotides agree with TRBD2. Sequenced sample: blood. The CDR3 DNA follows: TGCAGTGTCGGGACTAGAGAGTCCTACGAGCAGTACTTC. Amino acids: CSVGTRESYEQYF.